This T cell receptor (beta chain) was documented in a study of glioma-infiltrating T cells after dendritic cell vaccination. Amplification used 60 V beta primers and 13 J beta primers. Generated by immunoSEQ multiplex PCR, the TCRdb table keeps only in-frame clones and is missing some. Here the sample spans some 78,000 clones, roughly 85% being singletons. After removal of 10 bases from V and 0 bases from J, the junction contained 3 bases not matched to a gene. Germline V gene data show CDR1 as ENHRY and CDR2 as SYGVKD. This CDR3 comprises 13 residues. The time point: after dendritic cell vaccination, including at tumor progression/relapse.

The receptor's source is a human donor with glioblastoma. This chain links TRBV10-3 with TRBJ2-3; 8 positions match TRBD2. Source: blood, taken after dendritic cell vaccination. CDR3 coding DNA: TGTGCCACCAGCGGGGGTAGCACAGATACGCAGTATTTT. It codes for CATSGGSTDTQYF.